This TCR beta chain was identified during a study of immune evolution from preneoplasia to lung adenocarcinoma. Trimming pared 0 bases from V and 5 bases from J, leaving 9 bases between. CDR3 size: 13 residues. Germline values: CDR1 SGHNT, CDR2 YYREEE (reference sequence). Assay used: immunoSEQ multiplex PCR; TCRdb lists only in-frame clones, some missing. The table lists just over 9,000 clones, approximately 80% of them singletons. This rearrangement joins TRBV5-4 to TRBJ2-7, with D uncertain. The sample was FFPE lung adenocarcinoma in situ tissue. This clonotype originated in a person between 65 and 79 years old with lung adenocarcinoma. Written as DNA, the CDR3 is TGTGCCAGCAGCTTGGCTCCGATAAACGAGCAGTACTTC. Translation: CASSLAPINEQYF.